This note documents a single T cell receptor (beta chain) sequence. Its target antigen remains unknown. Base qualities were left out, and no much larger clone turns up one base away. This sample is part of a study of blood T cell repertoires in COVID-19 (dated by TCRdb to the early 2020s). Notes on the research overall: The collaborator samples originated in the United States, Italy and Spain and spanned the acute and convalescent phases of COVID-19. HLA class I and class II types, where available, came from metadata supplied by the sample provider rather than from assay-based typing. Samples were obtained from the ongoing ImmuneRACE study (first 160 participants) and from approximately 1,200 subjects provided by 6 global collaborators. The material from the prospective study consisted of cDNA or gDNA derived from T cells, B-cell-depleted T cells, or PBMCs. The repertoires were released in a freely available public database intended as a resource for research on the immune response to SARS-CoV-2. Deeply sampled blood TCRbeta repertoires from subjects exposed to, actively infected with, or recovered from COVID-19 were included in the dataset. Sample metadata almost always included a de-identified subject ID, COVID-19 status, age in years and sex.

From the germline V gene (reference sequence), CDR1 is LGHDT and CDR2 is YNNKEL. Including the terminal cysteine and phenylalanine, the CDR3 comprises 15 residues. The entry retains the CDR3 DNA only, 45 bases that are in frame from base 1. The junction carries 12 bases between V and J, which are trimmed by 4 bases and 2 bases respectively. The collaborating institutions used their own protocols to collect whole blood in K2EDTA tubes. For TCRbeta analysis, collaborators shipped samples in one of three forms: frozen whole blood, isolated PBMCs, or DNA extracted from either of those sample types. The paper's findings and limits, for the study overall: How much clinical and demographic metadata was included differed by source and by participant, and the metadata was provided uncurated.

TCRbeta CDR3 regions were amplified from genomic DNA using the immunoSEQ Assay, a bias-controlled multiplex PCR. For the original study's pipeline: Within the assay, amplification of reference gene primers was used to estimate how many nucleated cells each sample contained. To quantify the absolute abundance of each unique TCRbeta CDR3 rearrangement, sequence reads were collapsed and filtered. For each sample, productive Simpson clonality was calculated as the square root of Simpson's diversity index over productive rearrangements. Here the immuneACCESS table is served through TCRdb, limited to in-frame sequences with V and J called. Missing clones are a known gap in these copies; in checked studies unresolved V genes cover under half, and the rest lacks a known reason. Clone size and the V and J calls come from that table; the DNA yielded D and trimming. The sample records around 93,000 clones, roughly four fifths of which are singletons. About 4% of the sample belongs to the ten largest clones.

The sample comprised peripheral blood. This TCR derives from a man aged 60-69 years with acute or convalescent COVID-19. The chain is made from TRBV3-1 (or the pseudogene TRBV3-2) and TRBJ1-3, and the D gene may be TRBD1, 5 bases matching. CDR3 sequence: CASSRQLKAGNTIYF. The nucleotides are TGTGCCAGCAGCCGACAGTTAAAGGCTGGAAACACCATATATTTT.